Detailed here is one TCR beta chain. Antigen unknown. PCR used 60 Vbeta primers and 13 Jbeta primers. Clones were sequenced by immunoSEQ multiplex PCR, and TCRdb holds only the in-frame ones, with some missing. The sample lists roughly 200,000 clones, around four fifths occurring once. The record originates from a study of cytomegalovirus exposure and HLA in healthy donors. Study background: Some 85 million unique TCRs from HLA-typed donors were held in an early data release.

Study-wide points: The likely origin of a cluster of highly shared sequence variants was a sequencing artifact. Later analysis revealed greater clonal expansion in HLA-associated TCR beta chains than in equally common others.

The CDR3 consists of 13 residues. Germline V gene data show CDR1 as SNHLY and CDR2 as FYNNEI. V and J are TRBV2 and TRBJ2-5, with 7 bases identical to TRBD1. The end of the DNA fits TRBJ2-7 better, so the J call may be wrong. The sequenced sample was PBMCs. The TCR sequence derives from a boy between 2 and 10 years old in good health and CMV-seronegative. The CDR3 protein is CASSGQARFEQYF. The CDR3 DNA reads TGTGCCAGCAGCGGACAGGCTCGGTTCGAGCAGTACTTC.